This TCR beta chain was captured in a study of CD8+CD57+ T cells in acquired aplastic anemia. Study as a whole: CD4+ and CD8+ cells, once sorted, gave DNA averaging around 3.2 ug.

Genomic DNA, serving as template, underwent TCR beta VDJ and CDR3 profiling. TCRdb analysed the reads with MiXCR anew, one entry per CDR3 protein. This sample has 200,000 or so distinct CDR3 sequences; 50% to 75% occur once, and the top ten carry about 43%. The study, taken as a whole, reports: The number of CD8+ CDR3 sequences shared by patients and controls was twenty-nine. Controls and patients did not differ significantly in CD8+ Simpson's diversity.

This clonotype has a single count. The antigen remains undetermined. Trimming stripped 3 bases from V and 8 bases from J, with 13 bases between. CDR1 is DFQATT, CDR2 SNEGSKA, per germline (reference sequence). This CDR3 spans 12 amino acids. The TCR sequence derives from a human donor with severe aplastic anemia or a healthy control (not recorded which). The material sequenced was sorted CD4+, CD8+, or CD8+CD57+ T cells (not recorded which) from PBMCs. The rearrangement links TRBV20-1 to TRBJ1-2; D gene uncertain. The DNA for the CDR3 is TGCAGTGCTAGTGAGGACCTAAAGGGCTACACCTTC. Protein product: CSASEDLKGYTF.